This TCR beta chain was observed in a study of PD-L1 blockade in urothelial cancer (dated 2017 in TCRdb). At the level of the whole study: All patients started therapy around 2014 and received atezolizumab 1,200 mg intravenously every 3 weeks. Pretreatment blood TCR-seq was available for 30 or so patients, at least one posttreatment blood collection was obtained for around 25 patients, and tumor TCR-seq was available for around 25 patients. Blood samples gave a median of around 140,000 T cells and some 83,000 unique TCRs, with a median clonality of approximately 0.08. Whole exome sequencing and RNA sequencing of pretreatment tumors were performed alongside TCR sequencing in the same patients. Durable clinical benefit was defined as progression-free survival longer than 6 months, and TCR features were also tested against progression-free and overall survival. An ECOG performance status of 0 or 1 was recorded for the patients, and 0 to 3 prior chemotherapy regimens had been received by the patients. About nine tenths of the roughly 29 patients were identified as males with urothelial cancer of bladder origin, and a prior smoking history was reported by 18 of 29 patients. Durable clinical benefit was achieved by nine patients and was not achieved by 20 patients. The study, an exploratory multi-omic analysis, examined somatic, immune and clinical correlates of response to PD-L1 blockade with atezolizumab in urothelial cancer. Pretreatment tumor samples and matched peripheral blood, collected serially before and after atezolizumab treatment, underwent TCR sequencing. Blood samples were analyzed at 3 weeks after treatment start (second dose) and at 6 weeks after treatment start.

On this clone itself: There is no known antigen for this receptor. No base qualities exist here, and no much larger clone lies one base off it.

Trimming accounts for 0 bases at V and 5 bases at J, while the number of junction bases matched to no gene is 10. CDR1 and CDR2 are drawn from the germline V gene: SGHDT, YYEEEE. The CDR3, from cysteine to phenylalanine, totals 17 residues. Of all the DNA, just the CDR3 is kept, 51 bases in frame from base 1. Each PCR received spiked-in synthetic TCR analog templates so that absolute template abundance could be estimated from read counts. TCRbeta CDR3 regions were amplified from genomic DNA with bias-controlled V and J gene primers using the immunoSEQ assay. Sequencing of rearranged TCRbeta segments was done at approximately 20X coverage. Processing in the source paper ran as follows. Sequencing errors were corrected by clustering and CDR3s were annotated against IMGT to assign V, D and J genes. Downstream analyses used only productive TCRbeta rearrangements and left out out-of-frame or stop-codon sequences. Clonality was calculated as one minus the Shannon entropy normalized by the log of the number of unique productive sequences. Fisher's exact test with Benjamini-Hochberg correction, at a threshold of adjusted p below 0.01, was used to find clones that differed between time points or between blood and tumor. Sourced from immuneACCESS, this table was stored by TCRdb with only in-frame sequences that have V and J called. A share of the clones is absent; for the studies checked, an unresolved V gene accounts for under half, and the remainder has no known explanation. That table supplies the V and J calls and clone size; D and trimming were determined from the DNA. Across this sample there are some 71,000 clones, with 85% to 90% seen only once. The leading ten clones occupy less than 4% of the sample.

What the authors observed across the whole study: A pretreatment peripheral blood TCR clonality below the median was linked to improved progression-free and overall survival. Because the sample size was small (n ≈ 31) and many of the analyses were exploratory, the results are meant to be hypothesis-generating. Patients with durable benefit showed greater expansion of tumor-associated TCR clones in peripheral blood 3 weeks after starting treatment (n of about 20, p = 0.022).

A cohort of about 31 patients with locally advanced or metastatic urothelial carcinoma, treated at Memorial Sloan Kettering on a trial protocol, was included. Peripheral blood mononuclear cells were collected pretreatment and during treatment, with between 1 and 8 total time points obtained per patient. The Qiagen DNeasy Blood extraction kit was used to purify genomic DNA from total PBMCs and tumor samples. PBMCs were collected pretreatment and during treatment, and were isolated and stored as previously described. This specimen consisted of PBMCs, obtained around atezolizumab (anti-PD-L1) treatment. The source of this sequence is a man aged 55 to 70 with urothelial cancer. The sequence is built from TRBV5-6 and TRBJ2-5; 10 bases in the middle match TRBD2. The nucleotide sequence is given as TGTGCCAGCAGCTTGGAAGGACTAGCGGACACTGGGGAGACCCAGTACTTC. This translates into CASSLEGLADTGETQYF.